This passage covers 5 T cell receptor beta chains from one sample sequenced in a study of blood T cell repertoires in COVID-19. TCRdb keeps only in-frame clones here, not all; method: immunoSEQ multiplex PCR. The table has approximately 58,000 clones, 65% to 90% seen once. Sequencing input: peripheral blood. All receptors come from a woman in her sixties or seventies with acute or convalescent COVID-19.

This rearrangement joins TRBV30 to TRBJ2-2, with D hard to call. The CDR3 extends over 14 amino acids. CDR1 and CDR2 from the germline V gene are GTSNPN and SVGIG (reference sequence). Trimming took off 0 bases at V and 4 bases at J, with 9 bases between the two ends. This chain's CDR3 is CAWSVLASTGELFF. The CDR3 region has the DNA TGTGCCTGGAGTGTCTTAGCTAGCACCGGGGAGCTGTTTTTT.

The chain has TRBV3-1 (or the pseudogene TRBV3-2) and TRBJ1-1, with a possible D match to TRBD1 (6 bases). V dropped 5 bases and J dropped 0 bases, with 10 bases sitting between them. The CDR3 totals 14 residues. CDR1 is LGHDT, CDR2 YNNKEL, per germline (reference sequence). CDR3 sequence: CASSYGQLNTEAFF. CDR3 sequence (DNA): TGTGCCAGCAGCTACGGACAGCTGAACACTGAAGCTTTCTTT.

The genes are TRBV7-2 and TRBJ2-3; 9 positions agree with TRBD2. J lost 4 bases, V lost 1 base, and 3 bases had no gene match. Germline CDR1 SGHTA, CDR2 FQGNSA. The CDR3 is 15 residues long. In nucleotides, the CDR3 is TGTGCCAGCAGCTTAGATAGCGGGGGAGCAGATACGCAGTATTTT. Its translation: CASSLDSGGADTQYF. Filled out from reference TRBV7-2 and TRBJ2-3, the complete variable domain reads GAGVSQSPSNKVTEKGKDVELRCDPISGHTALYWYRQSLGQGLEFLIYFQGNSAPDKSGLPSDRFSAERTGGSVSTLTIQRTQQEDSAVYLCASSLDSGGADTQYFGPGTRLTVL.

J is TRBJ1-5 and V is TRBV15, with TRBD1 matching over 7 bases. CDR1 is LNHNV, CDR2 YYDKDF, per germline (reference sequence). V trimming: 3 bases; J trimming: 7 bases; junction bases outside the gene matches: 3. The CDR3 length is 13 residues. The CDR3 region has the DNA TGTGCCACCAGCAGCACAGGGGACCAGCCCCAGCATTTT. It is translated as CATSSTGDQPQHF.

The V gene is TRBV7-3, the J gene TRBJ2-1; D gene unclear. CDR1 and CDR2 from the germline V gene are SGHTA and FQGTGA. V shed 4 bases and J shed 4 bases, with 8 bases lying between them. There are 13 residues in the CDR3. The CDR3 sequence: CASSWAYYNEQFF. DNA of the CDR3: TGTGCCAGCAGCTGGGCGTATTACAATGAGCAGTTCTTC.